A single sample is the source of the 27 T cell receptor beta chains below, sequenced in a study of blood T cell repertoires in COVID-19. The method was immunoSEQ multiplex PCR; TCRdb's version includes in-frame clones alone and lacks a portion of them. The table records about 480,000 clones, roughly 88% of them present only once. The specimen was PBMCs or T cells enriched from blood (not recorded which). The receptors were gathered from a woman in her forties who had recovered from COVID-19.

This rearrangement joins TRBV19 to TRBJ2-1; TRBD2 matches 10 bases. The germline CDR1 and CDR2 sequences are LNHDA and SQIVND (reference sequence). The junction had 14 bases not matched to a gene; V was cut back by 3 bases and J by 9 bases. This CDR3 region has 17 residues. For the CDR3, the DNA is TGTGCCAGTAGTATTAGTCTAGCGGGAGCCCCCAGGCCTGAGCAGTTCTTC. Encoded protein: CASSISLAGAPRPEQFF. The full variable domain, with the rest looked up from reference TRBV19 and TRBJ2-1, is DGGITQSPKYLFRKEGQNVTLSCEQNLNHDAMYWYRQDPGQGLRLIYYSQIVNDFQKGDIAEGYSVSREKKESFPLTVTSAQKNPTAFYLCASSISLAGAPRPEQFFGPGTRLTVL.

The rearrangement joins TRBV7-8 to TRBJ2-1; D is unresolved. V dropped 2 bases and J dropped 9 bases, with 11 bases sitting between them. CDR1 SGHVS and CDR2 FQNEAQ come from the germline V gene. The CDR3 length is 13 residues. The CDR3 coding sequence is TGTGCCAGCAGCTTACCGCTCGTCGGTGAGCAGTTCTTC. Its protein is CASSLPLVGEQFF.

The chain has TRBV6-2 or TRBV6-3 and TRBJ2-2, with a weak D call TRBD2 (6 bases). The CDR3 is 17 residues long. Per germline, CDR1 MNHEY and CDR2 SVGEGT. Trimming pared 0 bases from V and 4 bases from J, leaving 15 bases between. DNA of the CDR3: TGTGCCAGCAGTTACTCGTGGCTAGCGTTCAGCACCGGGGAGCTGTTTTTT. It codes for CASSYSWLAFSTGELFF.

The genes are TRBV9 and TRBJ1-6; D is ambiguous. CDR3 length: 14 residues. In germline, CDR1 is SGDLS, CDR2 YYNGEE. Trimming cost V 4 bases and J 9 bases, with 14 bases left between them. Here the CDR3 DNA reads TGTGCCAGCAGCAAGAGGGTTCAAGGTTCACCCCTCCACTTT. Protein product: CASSKRVQGSPLHF.

This clone has more than one count but fewer than ten. The genes are TRBV5-4 and TRBJ2-7; D may be TRBD1 (6 bases). This CDR3 comprises 13 residues. Germline CDR1 SGHNT, CDR2 YYREEE (reference sequence). Trimming removed 3 bases from V and 7 bases from J, with 14 bases in between. This CDR3 reads CASSWGQLGEQYF. CDR3 bases: TGTGCCAGCAGCTGGGGACAACTTGGGGAGCAGTACTTC.

The chain is built from TRBV24-1 and TRBJ2-1; TRBD2 aligns across 7 bases. Germline CDR1 reads KGHDR; CDR2 reads SFDVKD. This CDR3 has 18 amino acids. V gave up 4 bases and J gave up 4 bases; unmatched junction bases: 15. The CDR3: CATSDPLFFRGGYNEQFF. The CDR3 nucleotides are TGTGCCACCAGTGACCCCCTCTTCTTCCGCGGGGGTTACAATGAGCAGTTCTTC.

The V and J genes are TRBV18 and TRBJ1-2, with 8 bases matching TRBD1. Per the germline V gene, CDR1 is KGHSH and CDR2 is LQKENI. CDR3 size: 16 residues. Losses at the gene ends were 0 bases for V and 8 bases for J; bases not matched to a gene: 11. In DNA, the CDR3 is TGTGCCAGCTCACCACCAGTAAAGGACAGGGACGGGGGCTACACCTTC. Amino acids: CASSPPVKDRDGGYTF.

The rearrangement uses TRBV11-2 and TRBJ1-4; D may be TRBD1 (5 bases). This CDR3 is built from 16 residues. V was clipped by 6 bases and J by 0 bases, with 14 bases between them. Germline V CDR1 and CDR2: SGHAT, FQNNGV. For the CDR3, the DNA is TGTGCCAGCAGTCGACCCTTAGGGGCAACTAATGAAAAACTGTTTTTT. Its translation is CASSRPLGATNEKLFF.

The chain couples TRBV24-1 to TRBJ1-2, with 7 bases that match TRBD1. CDR1 and CDR2 (germline): KGHDR, SFDVKD. V dropped 4 bases and J dropped 5; count of bases not matched to a gene: 3. This CDR3 is built from 13 residues. DNA of the CDR3: TGTGCCACCAGTGAAACGGGACAGTATGGCTACACCTTC. Translation gives CATSETGQYGYTF.

The gene calls are TRBV7-9 and TRBJ2-7; D not certain. The CDR3 is 12 residues long. Germline V gene sequence: CDR1 SEHNR, CDR2 FQNEAQ (reference sequence). The V gene lost 5 bases and the J gene lost 1 base, with 6 bases spanning the gap. CDR3 region: CASSRLSYEQYF. CDR3 DNA: TGTGCCAGCAGCCGTTTATCCTACGAGCAGTACTTC. Supplemented by reference TRBV7-9 and TRBJ2-7, the full variable domain reads DTGVSQNPRHKITKRGQNVTFRCDPISEHNRLYWYRQTLGQGPEFLTYFQNEAQLEKSRLLSDRFSAERPKGSFSTLEIQRTEQGDSAMYLCASSRLSYEQYFGPGTRLTVT.

V is TRBV2 and J is TRBJ2-7; 9 nucleotides agree with TRBD1. This CDR3 comprises 15 residues. V was pared by 7 bases and J by 3 bases, with 10 bases of the junction left unmatched. Germline-derived CDR1 and CDR2 are SNHLY and FYNNEI. Here the CDR3 DNA reads TGTGCCAGCATCGCTCAGACAGGGGGGAGCTACGAGCAGTACTTC. Its protein is CASIAQTGGSYEQYF. The full variable domain, with the rest looked up from reference TRBV2 and TRBJ2-7, is EPEVTQTPSHQVTQMGQEVILRCVPISNHLYFYWYRQILGQKVEFLVSFYNNEISEKSEIFDDQFSVERPDGSNFTLKIRSTKLEDSAMYFCASIAQTGGSYEQYFGPGTRLTVT.

This sequence joins TRBV5-1 and TRBJ2-1; TRBD1 aligns across 8 bases. The V gene end was trimmed by 1 base and the J gene end by 6 bases; junction bases not matched to a gene: 12. CDR3 size: 17 residues. Germline loops: CDR1 SGHRS, CDR2 YFSETQ. The CDR3 DNA sequence: TGCGCCAGCAGCTTGTGGGGGCCGGCAGGGGGCTTCAATGAGCAGTTCTTC. This gives the protein CASSLWGPAGGFNEQFF.

The chain has TRBV12-1 and TRBJ1-2. TRBV12-1 is classified as a pseudogene. This CDR3 has 13 amino acids. DNA for the CDR3: TGTGCCAGCAGCTTTTATTGGGAGGAGGGCTACACCTTC. As protein: CASSFYWEEGYTF.

V is TRBV2 and J is TRBJ1-2; D is unresolved. This CDR3 has 12 residues. The V and J ends lost 8 bases and 7 bases respectively, with 14 bases between them. The germline gives CDR1 SNHLY, CDR2 FYNNEI. The CDR3 DNA follows: TGTGCCAGCGGGTCGGGCGGAGGTGGCTACACCTTC. Translated: CASGSGGGGYTF.

This sequence joins TRBV11-3 and TRBJ2-1, with 7 bases matching TRBD2. Germline V gene sequence: CDR1 SGHNT, CDR2 YENEEA. V dropped 5 bases and J dropped 2; count of bases not matched to a gene: 6. The CDR3 runs to 15 residues. The CDR3 reads CASSDDGGTYNEQFF. The CDR3 DNA follows: TGTGCCAGCAGCGACGACGGGGGGACCTACAATGAGCAGTTCTTC.

The J gene is TRBJ2-3, the V gene TRBV29-1; 9 bases line up with TRBD1. Germline CDR1 and CDR2: SQVTM and ANQGSEA. The J segment lost 3 bases and the V segment lost 3 bases, leaving 7 bases of the junction unmatched. The CDR3 extends over 15 amino acids. CDR3 in amino acids: CSVDNPGQGTDTQYF. The CDR3 DNA is TGCAGCGTTGACAATCCGGGACAGGGTACAGATACGCAGTATTTT.

V usage is TRBV11-3 and J usage is TRBJ2-1; 7 bases are shared with TRBD1. The germline V gene has CDR1 SGHNT and CDR2 YENEEA. The CDR3 length is 15 residues. Germline trimming cut 5 bases from V and 0 bases from J; bases unmatched to any gene: 4. The CDR3 loop reads CASSLQGFSYNEQFF. In DNA, the CDR3 is TGTGCCAGCAGCCTACAGGGGTTCTCCTACAATGAGCAGTTCTTC.

This clone was seen just once. This sequence joins TRBV5-4 and TRBJ2-3; 8 nucleotides line up with TRBD2. The length of the CDR3 is 16 residues. In germline, CDR1 is SGHNT, CDR2 YYREEE (reference sequence). The J segment lost 0 bases and the V segment lost 4 bases, leaving 7 bases of the junction unmatched. This CDR3 reads CASSGASGGSTDTQYF. The CDR3 bases are TGTGCCAGCAGCGGCGCCAGCGGGGGCAGCACAGATACGCAGTATTTT.

The rearrangement uses TRBV5-5 and TRBJ1-1; TRBD1 agrees at 9 bases. Trimming removed 1 base from V and 3 bases from J; junction bases left unmatched: 7. This CDR3 has 16 residues. Germline lookup yields CDR1 SGHKS and CDR2 YYEKEE (reference sequence). The CDR3 nucleotides read TGTGCCAGCAGCTTGAGAGGGACAGGGTATGACACTGAAGCTTTCTTT. It specifies CASSLRGTGYDTEAFF.

The chain joins TRBV4-3 to TRBJ2-7; 7 bases map to TRBD1. Germline values: CDR1 LGHNA, CDR2 YSLEER. The ends lost 4 bases at V and 9 bases at J; junction bases unmatched: 9. The CDR3 has 13 amino acids. Here the CDR3 reads CASSPLTQGRQYF. As DNA, the CDR3 is TGCGCCAGCAGCCCACTGACACAGGGGAGGCAGTACTTC.

CDR3 sequence: CASSPTGAYGYTF. DNA for the CDR3: TGTGCCAGCAGCCCGACAGGAGCTTATGGCTACACCTTC. V and J are TRBV11-2 and TRBJ1-2; possible D gene TRBD1, 6 bases. Germline V gene data show CDR1 as SGHAT and CDR2 as FQNNGV. This CDR3 spans 13 amino acids. V was clipped by 5 bases and J by 5 bases, with 12 bases between them.

V and J are TRBV7-2 and TRBJ1-6; D is ambiguous. Germline CDR1 is SGHTA and CDR2 is FQGNSA. This CDR3 is 14 amino acids long. The V gene lost 2 bases and the J gene lost 8 bases, with 10 bases spanning the gap. This chain's CDR3 is CASSLMEGDSPLHF. The CDR3 DNA is TGTGCCAGCAGCTTAATGGAGGGAGATTCACCCCTCCACTTT.

The rearrangement links TRBV18 to TRBJ1-5; 7 bases are a match to TRBD1. V was clipped by 3 bases and J by 6 bases; unmatched bases: 8. The CDR3 is 15 residues long. Germline V CDR1 and CDR2: KGHSH, LQKENI. The CDR3 loop is CASSPGSNRGQPQHF. The CDR3 DNA follows: TGTGCCAGCTCACCGGGTAGTAACAGGGGTCAGCCCCAGCATTTT.

This clone was picked up one time. The V gene is TRBV6-4, the J gene TRBJ1-1, with D unclear. CDR1 and CDR2 (germline): MRHNA, SNTAGT. Trimming removed 10 bases at V and 4 bases at J, with 16 bases between. The CDR3 has 13 residues. The CDR3 DNA sequence: TGTGCCAACACGGCCCATAGCAGCACTGAAGCTTTCTTT. Translating it yields CANTAHSSTEAFF.

The chain combines TRBV3-1 (or the pseudogene TRBV3-2) with TRBJ1-1, with 8 bases that match TRBD1. In germline, CDR1 is LGHDT, CDR2 YNNKEL (reference sequence). The CDR3 consists of 15 residues. Losses at the gene ends were 0 bases for V and 2 bases for J; bases not matched to a gene: 2. The CDR3 loop is CASSQDGQGNTEAFF. The CDR3 DNA reads TGTGCCAGCAGCCAAGACGGACAGGGTAACACTGAAGCTTTCTTT.

The chain recombines TRBV5-1 with TRBJ2-7, with a tentative D call TRBD1 (6 bases). The CDR3 covers 14 residues. CDR1 and CDR2 from the germline V gene are SGHRS and YFSETQ. Trimming cost V 1 base and J 2 bases, with 10 bases left between them. CDR3 residues: CASSLREGAYEQYF. CDR3 DNA sequence: TGCGCCAGCAGCTTGCGAGAGGGGGCCTACGAGCAGTACTTC.

This clone has just one count. The gene calls are TRBV19 and TRBJ1-5; the D gene is possibly TRBD1 (6 bases). From germline, CDR1 is LNHDA and CDR2 SQIVND (reference sequence). V was cut by 4 bases and J by 0 bases, with 10 bases left in between. The CDR3 covers 15 residues. Here the CDR3 reads CASSRGHGSNQPQHF. The CDR3 coding sequence is TGTGCCAGTAGTAGGGGGCACGGTAGCAATCAGCCCCAGCATTTT.